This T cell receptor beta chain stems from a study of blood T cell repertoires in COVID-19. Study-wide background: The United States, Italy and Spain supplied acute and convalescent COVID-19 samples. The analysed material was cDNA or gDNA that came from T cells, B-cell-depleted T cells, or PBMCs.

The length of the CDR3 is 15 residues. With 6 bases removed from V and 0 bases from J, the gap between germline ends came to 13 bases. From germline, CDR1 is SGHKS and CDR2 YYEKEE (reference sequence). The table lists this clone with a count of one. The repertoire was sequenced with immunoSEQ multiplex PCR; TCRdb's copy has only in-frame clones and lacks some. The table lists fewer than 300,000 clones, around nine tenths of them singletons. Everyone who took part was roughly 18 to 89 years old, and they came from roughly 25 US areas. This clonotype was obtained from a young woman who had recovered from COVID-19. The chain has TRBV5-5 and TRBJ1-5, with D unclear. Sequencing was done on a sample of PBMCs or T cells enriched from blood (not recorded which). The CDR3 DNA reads TGTGCCAGCACCGCGGACGGACTTAGCAATCAGCCCCAGCATTTT. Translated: CASTADGLSNQPQHF.